This T cell receptor (beta chain) was documented in a study of blood T cell repertoires in COVID-19. At the level of the study: From the United States, Italy and Spain came samples of acute and convalescent COVID-19. T cells, B-cell-depleted T cells, or PBMCs supplied cDNA or gDNA.

Original analysis: Amplification from reference gene primers served as the basis for estimated nucleated cell counts. Profiling relied on immunoSEQ multiplex PCR, and the TCRdb table lists in-frame clones only, not all of them. V, J and clone size reflect that table, while D and trimming were determined from the DNA. The sample comprises about 150,000 clones, around 80% of which are singletons, and roughly 19% rests with the top ten. V was pared by 6 bases and J by 4 bases, with 12 bases between. CDR3 size: 13 residues. Germline V gene data show CDR1 as MNHEY and CDR2 as SVGAGI. V usage is TRBV6-5 and J usage is TRBJ1-2; weak D call: TRBD1 (5 bases). This TCR came from a woman aged 65 to 85 who had recovered from COVID-19. The sequencing input was peripheral blood. CDR3 in amino acids: CASSEGTGYGYTF. CDR3 sequence (DNA): TGTGCCAGCAGCGAGGGGACTGGCTATGGCTACACCTTC.